This T cell receptor (beta chain) was recorded in a study of T cell responses to AZD1222 COVID-19 vaccine. Study results and limitations: Donors skewed white British and female; clonal diversity was possibly underestimated. Nearly half of spike-specific TCRs reportedly go after variant regions that carry no mutations. Repertoires were obtained only post-peak T cell response.

V was cut by 1 base and J by 0 bases, with 4 bases left in between. CDR3 length equals 14 residues. The germline V gene encodes CDR1 LGHNT and CDR2 FRNRAP. Only in-frame clones appear in the TCRdb table, and some are missing; sequencing was by immunoSEQ multiplex PCR. The data contain more than 50,000 clones, around 79% of them singletons. A word on this clone: Its antigen is not identified.

The rearrangement links TRBV12-5 to TRBJ1-5, with D hard to call. The starting material was peripheral blood, obtained on day 0 of MenACWY control vaccination. The receptor comes from an adult in good health. The CDR3 nucleotides are TGTGCTAGTGGTTTGGGATATAGCAATCAGCCCCAGCATTTT. Translated, it gives CASGLGYSNQPQHF.